The next 23 T cell receptor beta chains were all read from a single sample in a study of tissue T cells after allogeneic stem cell transplantation. Time point defined: mouse harvest day 7 after allogeneic transplant. Tail vein injection delivered 10^7 T-cell-depleted bone marrow cells and 10^6 splenic CD5+ T cells. Method: immunoSEQ multiplex PCR; TCRdb's copy keeps in-frame clones and lacks some. There are thousands of clones in the sample; over 40% occur only once, and 7.1% lies in the top ten. The sequencing sample was made of gut tissue. These receptor sequences come from a female BALB/c mouse given C57BL/6 T cells with graft-versus-host disease after an allogeneic hematopoietic cell transplant.

Concerning this clone itself: The genes and germline here are from mouse. The read gets to within 1 residue of the CDR3 end, and the germline J gene fills in the rest. The V gene is TRBV2, the J gene TRBJ1-3, with TRBD1 matching 9 bases. J was trimmed by 4 bases and V by 1 base; bases with no gene match: 2. CDR1 and CDR2 from the germline V gene are LGHNA and YSYQKL. The CDR3 has 15 amino acids. CDR3 bases read: TGTGCCAGCAGCCAAGGGACAGGGGAGGGAAATACGCTCTAT. Translating it yields CASSQGTGEGNTLY. The full CDR3 protein reads CASSQGTGEGNTLYF.

This clone has only a few counts. Genes here carry mouse names. The missing CDR3 end, 1 residue past where the read stops, is filled in from the germline J gene. This sequence joins TRBV3 and TRBJ2-2, with no clear D. V lost 3 bases, J lost 4 bases, and 9 bases lay in between. Looked up from germline, CDR1 is SNHLY and CDR2 is FYNGKV (reference sequence). This CDR3 has 14 amino acids. The CDR3 here is CASSFQVGTGQLYF. The part of the CDR3 DNA that was read is TGTGCCAGCAGCTTTCAGGTTGGCACCGGGCAGCTCTAC.

In the case of this clone: Gene names denote mouse genes. The read terminates 1 residue ahead of where the CDR3 ends, so the germline J gene completes it. The chain uses TRBV13-2 and TRBJ2-5, with TRBD1 identical over 11 bases. The CDR3 runs to 14 residues. The germline CDR1 and CDR2 sequences are NNHNN and SYGAGS (reference sequence). Losses at the gene ends were 5 bases for V and 8 bases for J; bases not matched to a gene: 7. CDR3 in amino acids: CASGTGTGGGTQYF. The covered CDR3 bases are TGTGCCAGCGGCACCGGGACAGGGGGGGGCACCCAGTAC.

Details on this clone: Mouse names are used for the genes. Sequencing ends 1 residue short of the CDR3 end; the germline J gene provides the rest. The gene calls are TRBV13-3 and TRBJ2-5, with D unclear. Germline lookup yields CDR1 NNHDY and CDR2 SYVADS. The ends were cut back, 5 bases at V and 8 bases at J, with 12 bases in the middle. The CDR3 has 12 amino acids. CDR3 in amino acids: CASSPAPGTQYF. CDR3 DNA, as far as it was read: TGTGCCAGCAGCCCCGCTCCCGGCACCCAGTAC.

This clone was observed a handful of times. The genes are named according to mouse. The CDR3 is cut off 1 residue early in the read; its end comes from the germline J gene. This rearrangement joins TRBV13-1 to TRBJ2-2; 10 bases are shared with TRBD2. Germline V gene sequence: CDR1 NSHNY, CDR2 SYGAGN. With 5 bases clipped from V and 4 bases from J, the junction kept 5 bases outside the gene matches. The CDR3 contains 15 residues. CDR3 loop: CASRLLGGPTGQLYF. The DNA read from the CDR3 is TGTGCCAGCAGACTCCTGGGGGGGCCCACCGGGCAGCTCTAC.

This clone rates as medium-sized. Mouse names are used for the genes. The sequence runs out 1 residue before the end of the CDR3; the remainder is reconstructed from the germline J gene. V and J are TRBV26 and TRBJ2-3, with 7 nucleotides matching TRBD1. With V trimmed by 4 bases and J by 3 bases, 4 bases remained unmatched. CDR1 is KGHPV and CDR2 is FQNQEV in the germline V gene (reference sequence). The CDR3 totals 14 residues. The CDR3 spells CASSPLDRAETLYF. CDR3 DNA (partial): TGTGCCAGCAGTCCATTGGACAGGGCAGAAACGCTGTAT.

About this clone itself: Gene and germline names: mouse. The chain's CDR3 is CASSDRRARDTQYF. The covered CDR3 bases are TGTGCCAGCAGTGATAGAAGGGCGCGAGACACCCAGTAC. The chain links TRBV13-1 to TRBJ2-5, with D unclear. The sequence runs out 1 residue before the end of the CDR3; the remainder is reconstructed from the germline J gene. The germline V gene encodes CDR1 NSHNY and CDR2 SYGAGN. V lost 1 base to trimming and J lost 5 bases, with 11 bases between them. The CDR3 has 14 amino acids.

Note on this clone: Each gene name is a mouse one. From the germline J gene comes the end of the CDR3, since the read stops 1 residue before it. V and J are TRBV3 and TRBJ1-1, with D maybe TRBD1 (5 bases). Trimming cost V 5 bases and J 4 bases, with 8 bases left between them. Per the germline V gene, CDR1 is SNHLY and CDR2 is FYNGKV (reference sequence). The CDR3 runs 12 residues. The CDR3 DNA, read in part, is TGTGCCAGCAGCCTGGACATCACAGAAGTCTTC. Amino acid sequence: CASSLDITEVF. The CDR3, in full, reads CASSLDITEVFF.

For this clone: Here the gene names and germline are mouse. The CDR3 end lies 1 residue beyond the end of the read and is filled in from the germline J gene. This chain uses TRBV2 with TRBJ1-4; D is perhaps TRBD1 (6 bases). Trimming took off 0 bases at V and 0 bases at J, with 8 bases between the two ends. Germline values: CDR1 LGHNA, CDR2 YSYQKL. This CDR3 is 16 amino acids long. The CDR3 DNA, read in part, is TGTGCCAGCAGCCAAGACAGGGGAATTTCCAACGAAAGATTATTT. Protein product: CASSQDRGISNERLF. The whole CDR3 sequence reads CASSQDRGISNERLFF.

This clone was observed a handful of times. Here the gene names and germline are mouse. The read stops 1 residue short of the end of the CDR3; the missing end is completed from the germline J gene. The chain joins TRBV4 to TRBJ2-7; 10 bases are shared with TRBD2. Germline lookup yields CDR1 LGHDT and CDR2 YNNKQL (reference sequence). Trimming removed 4 bases from V and 2 bases from J; junction bases left unmatched: 2. CDR3 length: 14 amino acids. The part of the CDR3 DNA that was read is TGTGCCAGCAGCTCCGGACTGGGGGCCTATGAACAGTAC. Amino acids: CASSSGLGAYEQY. The full CDR3 reads CASSSGLGAYEQYF.

This clone has more than one count but fewer than ten. Gene names are mouse gene names. The read comes to an end 1 residue before the CDR3 does, leaving the germline J gene to fill in the end. The V call is TRBV23, the J call TRBJ1-1. CDR1 is KGHTA and CDR2 is FQNQQP in the germline V gene. The CDR3 contains 11 residues. The chain's CDR3 is CSSSQDTEVFF. CDR3 DNA (partial): TGCTCCAGCAGTCAAGACACAGAAGTCTTC.

This clone has just a few counts. Mouse germline and gene names are used. The read falls 1 residue short of the CDR3 end, and the missing part is taken from the germline J gene. The sample has other DNA sequences that encode this CDR3 too. The genes are TRBV16 and TRBJ2-7, with 9 nucleotides matching TRBD1. There are 14 residues in the CDR3. With 0 bases clipped from V and 4 bases from J, the junction kept 1 base outside the gene matches. Germline assignment: CDR1 SGHSA and CDR2 FRNQAP. CDR3 bases read: TGTGCAAGCAGCTTAGAGACAGGGGGTTATGAACAGTAC. Protein product: CASSLETGGYEQY. The CDR3 in its entirety is CASSLETGGYEQYF.

This clone was observed a few times. Mouse gene names apply. The read falls 1 residue short of the CDR3 end, and the missing part is taken from the germline J gene. The chain joins TRBV13-1 to TRBJ2-7, with 7 bases fitting TRBD2. J lost 7 bases, V lost 5 bases, and 6 bases had no gene match. Germline V gene data show CDR1 as NSHNY and CDR2 as SYGAGN. The CDR3 consists of 12 residues. The CDR3 sequence is CASSAGGREQYF. Partial CDR3 DNA: TGTGCCAGCAGCGCTGGGGGTCGGGAACAGTAC.

This clone was seen just once. Germline and genes here are mouse. The read ends 1 residue shy of where the CDR3 ends; the end is completed using the germline J gene. This sequence joins TRBV23 and TRBJ2-4; TRBD2 is the table's D call and was not checked against the DNA. CDR1 and CDR2 (germline): KGHTA, FQNQQP. The CDR3 length is 14 residues. CDR3 loop: CSSSQSTSQNTLYF. The sequenced part of the CDR3 DNA is TGCTCCAGCAGTCAATCAACTAGTCAAAACACCTTGTAC. Together with reference TRBV23 and TRBJ2-4, the CDR3 gives the full variable domain: DAAVTQKPRYLIKMKGQEAEMKCIPEKGHTAVFWYQQKQSKELKFLIYFQNQQPLDQIDMVKERFSAVCPSSSLCSLGIRTCEAEDSALYLCSSSQSTSQNTLYFGAGTRLSVL.

With respect to this clone: The gene names here belong to mouse. Read data end 1 residue before the CDR3 end; the end is taken from the germline J gene. This sample also contains other DNA sequences that code for the same CDR3. The rearrangement links TRBV1 to TRBJ1-1; TRBD1 agrees at 10 bases. The germline V gene encodes CDR1 NSQYPW and CDR2 LRSPGD (reference sequence). V was clipped by 3 bases and J by 1 base; unmatched bases: 2. This CDR3 spans 15 amino acids. CDR3 amino acids: CTCSARDRGNTEVFF. The covered CDR3 bases are TGCACCTGCAGTGCCCGGGACAGGGGGAACACAGAAGTCTTC.

On this clone: Genes and germline are mouse. The sequence runs out 1 residue before the end of the CDR3; the remainder is reconstructed from the germline J gene. J is TRBJ2-7 and V is TRBV16; a possible D gene is TRBD1 (6 bases). Trimming cost V 0 bases and J 3 bases, with 9 bases left between them. The CDR3 has 14 amino acids. Germline V CDR1 and CDR2: SGHSA, FRNQAP. The CDR3 sequence is CASSLETGNYEQYF. CDR3 DNA, as far as it was read: TGTGCAAGCAGCTTAGAGACAGGAAACTATGAACAGTAC.

For this clone: Each gene name is a mouse one. The read terminates 1 residue before the CDR3 end, so the remaining end is supplied by the germline J gene. This chain links TRBV12-1 with TRBJ2-7; the match to TRBD2 covers 10 bases. Unmatched junction bases numbered 2, after V lost 1 base and J lost 3 bases. This CDR3 is 14 amino acids long. CDR1 and CDR2 (germline): SGHSN, HYEKVE. The sequenced part of the CDR3 DNA is TGTGCCAGCTCTCTTGGGACTGGGGACTATGAACAGTAC. It encodes CASSLGTGDYEQY. The CDR3 as a whole reads CASSLGTGDYEQYF.

Comments on this clone: Gene names are mouse gene names. The sequence runs out 1 residue before the end of the CDR3; the remainder is reconstructed from the germline J gene. The chain links TRBV26 to TRBJ2-5; D ambiguous. The CDR3 spans 13 residues. Germline V gene lookup returns CDR1 KGHPV and CDR2 FQNQEV (reference sequence). V lost 4 bases and J lost 3, with 8 bases in between. The part of the CDR3 DNA that was read is TGTGCCAGCAGTCCGAACGGGCAAGACACCCAGTAC. It encodes CASSPNGQDTQY. The CDR3 in its entirety is CASSPNGQDTQYF.

About this clone itself: The germline and genes are mouse ones. The observed sequence ends 1 residue before the CDR3 terminus, with the missing tail filled in from the germline J gene. This chain connects TRBV19 to TRBJ1-6, with unresolved D. TRBJ1-6 is an ORF, with its function uncertain. The V end lost 2 bases, the J end lost 0 bases, and 9 bases lay between the germline ends. The CDR3 contains 16 residues. Germline V lookup: CDR1 FNHDT, CDR2 SITEND (reference sequence). The sequenced CDR3 bases are TGTGCCAGCAGTATCTCACAGAATTCCTATAATTCGCCCCTCTAC. The encoded protein is CASSISQNSYNSPLY. In full, the CDR3 is CASSISQNSYNSPLYF.

A note on this clone: Here the gene names and germline are mouse. Coverage ceases 1 residue before the CDR3 finishes, and the germline J gene fills in the end. This chain connects TRBV23 to TRBJ2-5; whether TRBD2, the table's D call, matches the DNA was not checked. The germline gives CDR1 KGHTA, CDR2 FQNQQP. This CDR3 comprises 14 residues. The CDR3 loop reads CSSRTGLGQDTQYF. The part of the CDR3 DNA that was read is TGCTCCAGCCGAACGGGACTGGGGCAAGACACCCAGTAC.

This clone was seen just once. All gene names here are mouse names. The CDR3 is cut off 1 residue early in the read; its end comes from the germline J gene. The V gene is TRBV12-1, the J gene TRBJ2-2; a possible D gene is TRBD1 (7 bases). V lost 0 bases to trimming and J lost 6 bases, with 10 bases between them. Germline assignment: CDR1 SGHSN and CDR2 HYEKVE. The CDR3 is 14 amino acids. The CDR3: CASSLVGGPGQLYF. The DNA read from the CDR3 is TGTGCCAGCTCTCTCGTAGGGGGCCCCGGGCAGCTCTAC.

This clone is judged large. Mouse names are used for the genes. The read halts 1 residue ahead of the CDR3 end, with the missing end drawn from the germline J gene. The chain is built from TRBV16 and TRBJ2-4; D call uncertain. Germline V lookup: CDR1 SGHSA, CDR2 FRNQAP. This CDR3 contains 14 residues. The V and J ends lost 2 bases and 0 bases respectively, with 6 bases between them. The CDR3 bases that were read are TGTGCAAGCAGCTTAATCAGAAGTCAAAACACCTTGTAC. Translating gives CASSLIRSQNTLY. The CDR3, in full, reads CASSLIRSQNTLYF.

As to this clone: The gene names here belong to mouse. The CDR3 end falls 1 residue outside the read, so it is completed with the germline J gene. The chain employs TRBV13-3 and TRBJ2-5; a weak D match, TRBD2 (6 bases). Trimming cost V 1 base and J 6 bases, with 9 bases left between them. This CDR3 has 13 amino acids. Germline V gene data show CDR1 as NNHDY and CDR2 as SYVADS. The covered CDR3 bases are TGTGCCAGCAGTGATTGGTGGGGGGACACCCAGTAC. It encodes CASSDWWGDTQY. The full CDR3 reads CASSDWWGDTQYF.